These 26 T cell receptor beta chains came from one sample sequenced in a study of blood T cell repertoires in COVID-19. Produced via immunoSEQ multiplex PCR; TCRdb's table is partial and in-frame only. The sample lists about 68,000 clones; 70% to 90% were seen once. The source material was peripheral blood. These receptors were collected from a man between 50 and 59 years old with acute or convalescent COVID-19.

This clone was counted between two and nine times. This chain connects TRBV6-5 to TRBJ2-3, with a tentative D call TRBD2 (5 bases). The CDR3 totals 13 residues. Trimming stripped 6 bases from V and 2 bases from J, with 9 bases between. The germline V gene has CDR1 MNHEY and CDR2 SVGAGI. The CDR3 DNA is TGTGCCAGCAGGGACTTAAACACAGATACGCAGTATTTT. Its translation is CASRDLNTDTQYF.

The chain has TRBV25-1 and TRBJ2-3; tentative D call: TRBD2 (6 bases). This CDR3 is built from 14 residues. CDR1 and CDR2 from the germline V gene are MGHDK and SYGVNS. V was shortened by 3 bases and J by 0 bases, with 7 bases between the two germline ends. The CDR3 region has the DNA TGTGCCAGCAGTGAGGAGGGAAGCACAGATACGCAGTATTTT. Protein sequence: CASSEEGSTDTQYF.

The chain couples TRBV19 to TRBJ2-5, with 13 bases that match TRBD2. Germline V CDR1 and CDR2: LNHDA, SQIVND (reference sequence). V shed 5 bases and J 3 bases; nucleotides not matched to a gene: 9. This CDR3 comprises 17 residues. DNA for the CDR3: TGTGCCAGTAGTGTGACTAGCGGGGGGTCCCTCGAAGAGACCCAGTACTTC. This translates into CASSVTSGGSLEETQYF.

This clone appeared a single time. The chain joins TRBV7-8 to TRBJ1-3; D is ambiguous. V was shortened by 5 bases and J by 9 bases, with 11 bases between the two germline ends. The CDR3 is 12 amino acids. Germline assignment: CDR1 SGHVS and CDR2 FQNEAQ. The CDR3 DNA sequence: TGTGCCAGCAGCGGTATCACTAGCACCATATATTTT. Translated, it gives CASSGITSTIYF.

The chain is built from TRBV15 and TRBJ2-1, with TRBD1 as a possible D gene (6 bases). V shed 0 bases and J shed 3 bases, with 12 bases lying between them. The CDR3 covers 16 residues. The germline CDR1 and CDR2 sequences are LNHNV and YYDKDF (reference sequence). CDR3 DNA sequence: TGTGCCACCAGCAGAGAGGTGGGGACAAACTACAATGAGCAGTTCTTC. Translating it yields CATSREVGTNYNEQFF.

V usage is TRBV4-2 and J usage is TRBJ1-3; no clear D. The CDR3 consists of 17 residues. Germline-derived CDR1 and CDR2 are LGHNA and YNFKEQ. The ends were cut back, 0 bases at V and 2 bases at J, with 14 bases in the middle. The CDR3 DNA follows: TGTGCCAGCAGCCAAGATACGGCCGGGAGTCCTGGAAACACCATATATTTT. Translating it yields CASSQDTAGSPGNTIYF.

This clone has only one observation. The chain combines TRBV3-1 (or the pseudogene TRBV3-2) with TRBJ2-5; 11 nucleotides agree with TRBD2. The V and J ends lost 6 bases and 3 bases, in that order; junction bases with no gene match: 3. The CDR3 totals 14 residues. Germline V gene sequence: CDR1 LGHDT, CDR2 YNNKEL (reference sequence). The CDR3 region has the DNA TGTGCCAGCAGAGGGACTAGCGGAAAAGAGACCCAGTACTTC. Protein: CASRGTSGKETQYF.

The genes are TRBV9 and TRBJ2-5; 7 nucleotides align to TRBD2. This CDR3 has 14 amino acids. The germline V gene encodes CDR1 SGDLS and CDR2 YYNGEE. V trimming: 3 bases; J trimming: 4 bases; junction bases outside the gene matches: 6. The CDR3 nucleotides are TGTGCCAGCAGCGGATTGGCGGGGGTAGAGACCCAGTACTTC. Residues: CASSGLAGVETQYF.

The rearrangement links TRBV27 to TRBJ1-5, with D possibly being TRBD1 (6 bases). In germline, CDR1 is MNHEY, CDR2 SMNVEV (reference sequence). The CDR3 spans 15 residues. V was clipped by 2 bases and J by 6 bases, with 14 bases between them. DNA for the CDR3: TGTGCCAGCAGTTTAGATGGGGGGGGCGTTCAGCCCCAGCATTTT. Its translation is CASSLDGGGVQPQHF.

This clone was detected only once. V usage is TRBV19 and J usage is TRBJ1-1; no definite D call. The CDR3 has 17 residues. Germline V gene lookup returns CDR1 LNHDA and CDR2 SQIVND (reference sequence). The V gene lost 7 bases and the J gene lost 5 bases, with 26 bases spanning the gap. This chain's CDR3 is CASTKPNPPQRGTEAFF. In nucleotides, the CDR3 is TGTGCCAGTACCAAACCCAACCCCCCACAGCGCGGGACTGAAGCTTTCTTT.

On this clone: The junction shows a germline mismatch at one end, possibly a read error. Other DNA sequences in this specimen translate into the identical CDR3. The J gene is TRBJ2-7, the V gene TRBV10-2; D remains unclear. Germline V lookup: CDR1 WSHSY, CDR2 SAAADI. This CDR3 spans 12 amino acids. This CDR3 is CASSESTYEQYF. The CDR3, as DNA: TGCGCCAGCAGCGAGTCGACTTACGAGCAGTACTTC.

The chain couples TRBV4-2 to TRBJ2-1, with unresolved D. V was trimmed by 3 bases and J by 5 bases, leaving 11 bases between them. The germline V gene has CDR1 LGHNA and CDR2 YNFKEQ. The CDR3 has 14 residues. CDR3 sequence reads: CASSQPVRDNEQFF. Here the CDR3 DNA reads TGTGCCAGCAGCCAGCCGGTACGGGACAATGAGCAGTTCTTC.

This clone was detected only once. The CDR3 spells CASSFNPGEFNEQYV. The CDR3 region has the DNA TGTGCCAGCAGTTTTAATCCAGGGGAGTTCAACGAGCAGTACGTC. This chain uses TRBV7-8 with TRBJ2-7; TRBD1 is a possible D gene (6 bases). Germline V gene data show CDR1 as SGHVS and CDR2 as FQNEAQ. V was trimmed by 6 bases and J by 5 bases, leaving 20 bases between them. This CDR3 is 15 amino acids long.

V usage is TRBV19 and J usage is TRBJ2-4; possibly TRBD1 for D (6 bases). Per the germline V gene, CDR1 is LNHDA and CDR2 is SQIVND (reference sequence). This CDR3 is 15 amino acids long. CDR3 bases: TGTGCGACCAAGGCTTCCAGGGGAACCAAAAACATTCAGTACTTC. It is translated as CATKASRGTKNIQYF.

Written as DNA, the CDR3 is TGTGCCAGCTCACCAGTGGGGGGGCCGTCTGAGCAGTTCTTC. As protein: CASSPVGGPSEQFF. The chain combines TRBV18 with TRBJ2-1; maybe TRBD2 (7 bases). This CDR3 region has 14 residues. The V end was cut by 2 bases, the J end by 9 bases, with 14 bases between. In germline, CDR1 is KGHSH, CDR2 LQKENI.

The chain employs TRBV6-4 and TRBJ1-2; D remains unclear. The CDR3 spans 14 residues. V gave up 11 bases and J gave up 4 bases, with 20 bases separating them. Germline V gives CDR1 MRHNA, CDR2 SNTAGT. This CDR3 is CAADEGPESYGYTF. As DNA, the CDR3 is TGTGCCGCAGATGAGGGCCCAGAGTCCTATGGCTACACCTTC.

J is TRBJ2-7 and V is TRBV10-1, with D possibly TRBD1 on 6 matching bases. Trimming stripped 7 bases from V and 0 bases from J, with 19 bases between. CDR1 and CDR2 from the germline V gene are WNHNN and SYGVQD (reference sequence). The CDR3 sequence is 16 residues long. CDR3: CASNKPGHVSSYEQYF. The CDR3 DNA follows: TGCGCCAGCAACAAACCGGGACATGTGAGCTCCTACGAGCAGTACTTC.

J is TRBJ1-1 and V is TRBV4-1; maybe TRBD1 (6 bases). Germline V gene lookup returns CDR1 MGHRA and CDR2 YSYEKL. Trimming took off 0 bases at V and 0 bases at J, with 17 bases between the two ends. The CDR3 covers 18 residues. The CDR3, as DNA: TGCGCCAGCAGCCAAGACCTGACAGGCATCTCCATGAACACTGAAGCTTTCTTT. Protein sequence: CASSQDLTGISMNTEAFF.

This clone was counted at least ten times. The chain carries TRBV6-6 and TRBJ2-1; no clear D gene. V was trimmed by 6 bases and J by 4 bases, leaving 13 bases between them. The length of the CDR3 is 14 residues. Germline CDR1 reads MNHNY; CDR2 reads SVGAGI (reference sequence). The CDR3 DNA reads TGTGCCAGCAGCCCGGTCCTATCTTACAATGAGCAGTTCTTC. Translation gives CASSPVLSYNEQFF.

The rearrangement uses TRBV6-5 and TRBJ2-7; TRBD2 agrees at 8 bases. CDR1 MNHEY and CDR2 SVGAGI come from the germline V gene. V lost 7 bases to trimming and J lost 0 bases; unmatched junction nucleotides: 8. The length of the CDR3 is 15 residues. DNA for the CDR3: TGTGCCAGCATGTTTGAGCGGGGGCCCTCCTACGAGCAGTACTTC. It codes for CASMFERGPSYEQYF.

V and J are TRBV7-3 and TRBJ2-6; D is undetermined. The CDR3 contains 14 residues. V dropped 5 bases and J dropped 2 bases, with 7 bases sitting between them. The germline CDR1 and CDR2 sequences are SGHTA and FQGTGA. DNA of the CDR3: TGTGCCAGCAGCCTCCTTCCTGGGGCCAACGTCCTGACTTTC. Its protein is CASSLLPGANVLTF.

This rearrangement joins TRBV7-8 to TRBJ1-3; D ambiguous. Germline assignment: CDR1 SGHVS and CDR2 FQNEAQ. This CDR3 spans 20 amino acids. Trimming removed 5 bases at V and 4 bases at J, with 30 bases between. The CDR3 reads CASSPLRSGLSVQSGNTIYF. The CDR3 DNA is TGTGCCAGCAGCCCATTACGGTCCGGGTTAAGTGTTCAATCCGGAAACACCATATATTTT.

This CDR3 reads CAISESTGEETQYF. DNA for the CDR3: TGTGCCATCAGTGAGTCGACAGGGGAAGAGACCCAGTACTTC. The chain carries TRBV10-3 and TRBJ2-5; 8 nucleotides line up with TRBD1. CDR1 and CDR2 from the germline V gene are ENHRY and SYGVKD. Losses at the gene ends were 0 bases for V and 3 bases for J; bases not matched to a gene: 0. The CDR3 runs 14 residues.

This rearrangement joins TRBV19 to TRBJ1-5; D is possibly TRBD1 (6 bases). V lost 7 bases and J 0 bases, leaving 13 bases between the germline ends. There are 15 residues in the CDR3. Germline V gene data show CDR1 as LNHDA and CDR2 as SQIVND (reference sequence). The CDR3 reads CASKDRQYSNQPQHF. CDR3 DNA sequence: TGTGCCAGTAAAGACAGGCAGTATAGCAATCAGCCCCAGCATTTT.

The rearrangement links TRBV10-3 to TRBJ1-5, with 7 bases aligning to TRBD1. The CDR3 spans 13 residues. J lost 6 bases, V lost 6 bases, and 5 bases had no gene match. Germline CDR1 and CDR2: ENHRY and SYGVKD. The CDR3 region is CAIRTGQGQPQHF. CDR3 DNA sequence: TGTGCCATCAGGACAGGGCAGGGTCAGCCCCAGCATTTT.

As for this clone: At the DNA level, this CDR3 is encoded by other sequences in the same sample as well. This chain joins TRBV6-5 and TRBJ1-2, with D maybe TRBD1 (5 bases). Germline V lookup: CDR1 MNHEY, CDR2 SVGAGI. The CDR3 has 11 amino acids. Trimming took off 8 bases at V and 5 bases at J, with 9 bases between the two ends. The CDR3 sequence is CASRGFYGYTF. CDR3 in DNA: TGTGCCAGCCGGGGGTTTTATGGCTACACCTTC.